This entry describes one TCR beta chain. Antigen specificity is unknown. PCR primers comprised 60 Vbeta and 13 Jbeta primers. TCRdb's table, derived via immunoSEQ multiplex PCR, lists solely in-frame clones and lacks some. The sample table includes about 140,000 clones. Germline lookup yields CDR1 SEHNR and CDR2 FQNEAQ (reference sequence). The V and J ends lost 5 bases and 2 bases, in that order; junction bases with no gene match: 6. The CDR3 covers 14 residues. The data derive from a study of cytomegalovirus exposure and HLA in healthy donors. Overall study results and limits: A further, later analysis showed that HLA-associated TCR beta chains (compared with equally common others) were more clonally expanded.

This TCR came from a male donor in good health and CMV-seronegative. The chain employs TRBV7-9 and TRBJ2-7; 7 positions match TRBD2. The material sequenced was PBMCs. The CDR3 loop reads CASSASGLTYEQYF. The CDR3 coding sequence is TGTGCCAGCAGCGCATCGGGACTAACCTACGAGCAGTACTTC.